This T cell receptor beta chain came from a study of immune evolution from preneoplasia to lung adenocarcinoma. V lost 8 bases and J lost 6; bases outside the gene matches: 6. The CDR3 runs to 13 residues. CDR1 and CDR2 (germline): SGHAT, FQNNGV. The repertoire was sequenced with immunoSEQ multiplex PCR; TCRdb's copy has only in-frame clones and lacks some. This sample has 25,000 to 30,000 clones; roughly 70% occur once, and the top ten carry 5% to 7%. Between about 2014 and 2018, patients underwent resection in Japan or China. Macro-dissection enriched premalignant or tumor cells before nucleic acid extraction.

The sequencing input was FFPE invasive lung adenocarcinoma tissue. The source of this sequence is a person between 60 and 69 years old with invasive lung adenocarcinoma. Some clones in this sample may be carry-over from other donors' samples. J is TRBJ2-4 and V is TRBV11-2, with 8 positions matching TRBD1. This CDR3 reads CASGKQGGNIQYF. CDR3 coding DNA: TGTGCCAGCGGGAAACAGGGGGGAAACATTCAGTACTTC.